One and the same sample provided the 2 T cell receptor beta chains below, sequenced in a study of radiotherapy plus CTLA-4 blockade in lung cancer. Assay: immunoSEQ multiplex PCR; the TCRdb copy retains only in-frame clones and omits some. Found here are more than 55,000 clones, about 80% of them singletons; the top ten hold around 6%. Specimen: peripheral blood, collected from a patient treated with radiotherapy plus ipilimumab. Receptors were obtained from a human donor with non-small cell lung cancer whose response to radiotherapy plus ipilimumab could not be evaluated.

The chain couples TRBV7-7 to TRBJ1-1; no clear D. The CDR3 totals 17 residues. The ends were cut back, 0 bases at V and 1 base at J, with 15 bases in the middle. The V gene's germline CDR1 is SSHAT and CDR2 FNYEAQ (reference sequence). The CDR3 spells CASSLAAILQPNTEAFF. CDR3 in DNA: TGTGCCAGCAGCTTAGCTGCCATACTTCAACCGAACACTGAAGCTTTCTTT.

The chain combines TRBV7-2 with TRBJ2-3; maybe TRBD2 (5 bases). Germline CDR1 SGHTA, CDR2 FQGNSA. V was pared by 5 bases and J by 4 bases, with 16 bases between. The CDR3 is 15 amino acids. CDR3 protein: CASSPWTGSADTQYF. The CDR3 DNA reads as TGTGCCAGCAGCCCCTGGACTGGTAGCGCAGATACGCAGTATTTT.